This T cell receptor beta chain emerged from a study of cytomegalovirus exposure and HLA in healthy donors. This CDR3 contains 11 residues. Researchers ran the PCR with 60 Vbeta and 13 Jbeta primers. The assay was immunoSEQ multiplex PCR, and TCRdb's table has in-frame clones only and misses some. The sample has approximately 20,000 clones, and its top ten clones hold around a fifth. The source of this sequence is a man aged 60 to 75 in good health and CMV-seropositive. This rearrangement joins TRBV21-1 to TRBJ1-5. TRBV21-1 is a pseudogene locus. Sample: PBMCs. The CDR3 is CASSKSQPQHF. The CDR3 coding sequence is TGTGCCAGCAGCAAGAGTCAGCCCCAGCATTTT.